This T cell receptor beta chain was observed in a study of resident and recirculating memory T cells in vitiligo (dated by TCRdb to the late 2010s). As for the study more broadly: For TCR beta sequencing, each of a few stable vitiligo patients provided PBMCs along with epidermis taken by shave biopsy from two lesional and two nonlesional sites. Human TCR beta sequencing was used to test whether specific clones in lesional vitiligo skin differed from clones in nonlesional skin and blood. Samples were homogenized without cell sorting just before genomic DNA extraction with the Qiagen DNeasy Blood & Tissue Kit. What the study reported, not specific to this receptor: Working out how much the T cell clones identified in the vitiligo lesions and the human Trm versus Tcm pools each contribute will require future mechanistic studies. Because TCR sequences were not shared across biopsy sites or across patients, the findings suggest that different lesions are infiltrated by different T cell clones, a pattern described as private specificity. No unique dominant TCR clone was detected, and clonality varied among vitiligo lesions. Overlap and correlation analysis found no significant repertoire overlap between any two biopsies, even biopsies from the same patient, apart from each lesion compared with itself.

Reading from cysteine to phenylalanine, the CDR3 counts 13 amino acids. The read is trimmed to its CDR3 DNA, 39 bases read in frame from base 1. V is reduced by 5 bases and J by 3 bases, leaving a spacing of 12 bases between them. The germline V gene (reference sequence) provides CDR1 SGHNT and CDR2 YYREEE. In regard to this clone: What this receptor recognizes is not known. There are no base qualities to consult, and no much larger clone falls within one base.

Vitiligo was considered stable when no change in lesions had been observed over the previous 6 months. For classification as stable, the absence of confetti depigmentation, a clinical sign of active vitiligo, was additionally required. Anyone who had been treated within the previous three months was excluded from the study. PBMCs were isolated from heparinized blood by Ficoll density gradient centrifugation and were subsequently flash-frozen. TCR beta chains were amplified from genomic DNA using the immunoSEQ hsTCRB kit. The immunoSEQ service sequenced the TCR beta libraries on an Illumina MiSeq instrument. As for the authors' bioinformatics: The immunoSEQ Analyzer was used to analyze the repertoire data. Entries here come from immuneACCESS through TCRdb and include only in-frame sequences with V and J called. Some clones fail to appear in such tables; in the studies checked, an unresolved V gene covers under half of the shortfall, and the cause of the remainder is unknown. The V and J calls and clone size are taken from that table; D and trimming were inferred from the DNA. The sample yields about 76,000 clones; under 95% were counted once. The top ten hold around 5.1% of the sample.

The V gene is TRBV5-4 and the J gene is TRBJ2-7; the D region possibly corresponds to TRBD2 (6 bases align). The sequence derives from a male donor with vitiligo. The sequenced sample consisted of blood. The CDR3: CASSTQGGYEQYF. The nucleotides read TGTGCCAGCAGTACTCAGGGAGGCTACGAGCAGTACTTC.